These 8 T cell receptor beta chains were all obtained from the same sample, sequenced in a study of OX40 agonist ivuxolimab in advanced cancers. Profiling relied on immunoSEQ multiplex PCR, and the TCRdb table lists in-frame clones only, not all of them. The sample shows tens of thousands of clones, about 88% of them seen only once. The sample consisted of CD4+ or CD8+ T cells sorted from blood, taken in a trial of the OX40 agonist ivuxolimab. Every receptor here comes from an adult with an advanced solid tumor such as melanoma, head and neck, liver or kidney cancer.

In its sample, this clone was seen a few times. The chain links TRBV28 to TRBJ1-2; D may be TRBD1 (6 bases). CDR3 length: 13 residues. Trimming cost V 3 bases and J 5 bases, with 10 bases left between them. Germline assignment: CDR1 MDHEN and CDR2 SYDVKM. The CDR3 sequence: CASSLRTAYGYTF. The CDR3 region has the DNA TGTGCCAGCAGTTTGAGGACAGCTTATGGCTACACCTTC.

The chain couples TRBV20-1 to TRBJ2-7, with D uncertain. V lost 3 bases, J lost 2 bases, and 5 bases lay in between. CDR3 length: 11 residues. Per the germline V gene, CDR1 is DFQATT and CDR2 is SNEGSKA (reference sequence). The CDR3 reads CSASVPYEQYF. CDR3 DNA sequence: TGCAGTGCTAGCGTACCCTACGAGCAGTACTTC.

The chain carries TRBV19 and TRBJ1-2; D possibly corresponds to TRBD1 (5 bases). In germline, CDR1 is LNHDA, CDR2 SQIVND (reference sequence). The CDR3 is made up of 14 amino acids. The V and J ends lost 3 bases and 4 bases respectively, with 12 bases between them. This chain's CDR3 is CASSMGPASYGYTF. In nucleotides, the CDR3 is TGTGCCAGTAGTATGGGACCGGCGAGCTATGGCTACACCTTC. Based on the CDR3 plus reference TRBV19 and TRBJ1-2, the full variable domain is DGGITQSPKYLFRKEGQNVTLSCEQNLNHDAMYWYRQDPGQGLRLIYYSQIVNDFQKGDIAEGYSVSREKKESFPLTVTSAQKNPTAFYLCASSMGPASYGYTFGSGTRLTVV.

V gene TRBV13 combines with J gene TRBJ2-3; 15 nucleotides line up with TRBD2. The CDR3 extends over 16 amino acids. Germline trimming cut 8 bases from V and 0 bases from J; bases unmatched to any gene: 3. The germline V gene encodes CDR1 PRHDT and CDR2 FYEKMQ (reference sequence). CDR3 coding DNA: TGTGCCAGCGGGACTAGCGGGAGGACTAGCACAGATACGCAGTATTTT. Its translation is CASGTSGRTSTDTQYF.

The chain carries TRBV27 and TRBJ2-7; 9 bases match TRBD2. Germline assignment: CDR1 MNHEY and CDR2 SMNVEV (reference sequence). CDR3 size: 14 residues. Losses at the gene ends were 3 bases for V and 2 bases for J; bases not matched to a gene: 2. CDR3 in DNA: TGTGCCAGCAGTTTTAGCGGGAGAACCTACGAGCAGTACTTC. Its translation: CASSFSGRTYEQYF.

The genes are TRBV7-2 and TRBJ1-2; the D is unclear. Germline values: CDR1 SGHTA, CDR2 FQGNSA. The ends were cut back, 3 bases at V and 7 bases at J, with 15 bases in the middle. The CDR3 sequence is 14 residues long. As DNA, the CDR3 is TGTGCCAGCAGCTTTACCTTCTTGGGTCCTGGCTACACCTTC. This encodes CASSFTFLGPGYTF.

This clone came up once. This rearrangement joins TRBV19 to TRBJ2-1; 8 bases are shared with TRBD2. Trimming cost V 5 bases and J 0 bases; bases outside gene matches: 3. The germline V gene has CDR1 LNHDA and CDR2 SQIVND (reference sequence). The CDR3 contains 15 residues. Written as DNA, the CDR3 is TGTGCCAGTAGTTCCCTAGCGGGCTCCTACAATGAGCAGTTCTTC. It translates to CASSSLAGSYNEQFF.

The rearrangement links TRBV6-6 to TRBJ1-3; the D gene is possibly TRBD1 (6 bases). CDR1 MNHNY and CDR2 SVGAGI come from the germline V gene (reference sequence). This CDR3 is 14 amino acids long. V was pared by 5 bases and J by 4 bases, with 12 bases between. CDR3 loop: CASSQGQTGNTIYF. In nucleotides, the CDR3 is TGTGCCAGCAGTCAAGGACAGACGGGAAACACCATATATTTT.